The rows below give T cell receptor beta chains drawn from one sample of a study of blood T cell repertoires in COVID-19. Assay: immunoSEQ multiplex PCR; the TCRdb copy retains only in-frame clones and omits some. The sample has around 210,000 clones; around 84% are singletons. The sequenced sample was peripheral blood. The receptors originated from a human donor in a cohort sampled during active COVID-19. Each CDR3 is given with its conserved first and last residue. D genes are given only for firm matches. Rows give clone size only sometimes, using once, few, many, or a class for an expanded clone.

J | V | size | D | CDR3 | DNA
TRBJ1-1 | TRBV29-1 | NA | NA | CSLRAGAKAFF | TGCAGCCTGAGGGCAGGGGCTAAAGCTTTCTTT
TRBJ2-3 | TRBV4-1 | NA | NA | CASSQESGTDTQYF | TGCGCCAGCAGCCAAGAGTCCGGCACAGATACGCAGTATTTT
TRBJ1-1 | TRBV6-4 | NA | NA | CASRLTGVTNTEAFF | TGTGCCAGCAGACTAACCGGGGTAACTAACACTGAAGCTTTCTTT
TRBJ2-1 | TRBV15 | NA | TRBD1 | CATSRVDRGVYEQFF | TGTGCCACCAGCAGAGTGGACAGGGGTGTCTATGAGCAGTTCTTC
TRBJ2-5 | TRBV24-1 | NA | TRBD2 | CATSDPSGTKETQYF | TGTGCCACCAGTGACCCTAGCGGGACCAAAGAGACCCAGTACTTC
TRBJ2-5 | TRBV15 | NA | TRBD1 | CATSRGTGGQETQYF | TGTGCCACCAGCAGAGGGACAGGGGGCCAAGAGACCCAGTACTTC
TRBJ2-1 | TRBV7-9 | NA | NA | CASSLAQTGEQFF | TGTGCCAGCAGCTTAGCCCAAACGGGTGAGCAGTTCTTC
TRBJ2-7 | TRBV11-2 | NA | TRBD1 | CASSRTGQYEQYF | TGTGCCAGCAGCCGGACAGGACAGTACGAGCAGTACTTC
TRBJ1-4 | TRBV29-1 | NA | NA | CSVVVPGKEGEKLFF | TGCAGCGTTGTCGTCCCAGGGAAGGAGGGTGAAAAACTGTTTTTT
TRBJ2-4 | TRBV27 | NA | NA | CASSPWDTLAKNIQYF | TGTGCCAGCAGTCCCTGGGACACCTTAGCCAAAAACATTCAGTACTTC
TRBJ1-6 | TRBV27 | once | TRBD1 | CASGQGWNSPLHF | TGTGCCAGCGGACAGGGGTGGAATTCACCCCTCCACTTT
TRBJ2-1 | TRBV2 | NA | TRBD2 | CASSELAGAEEQFF | TGTGCCAGCAGTGAATTAGCGGGAGCTGAAGAGCAGTTCTTC
TRBJ1-5 | TRBV4-2 | few | TRBD1 | CASSQDNWGQTIYGNQPQHF | TGTGCCAGCAGCCAAGATAATTGGGGACAGACTATTTACGGCAATCAGCCCCAGCATTTT
TRBJ2-3 | TRBV24-1 | NA | TRBD2 | CATSPGTSRPDTQYF | TGTGCCACCAGTCCGGGGACTAGCCGCCCCGATACGCAGTATTTT
TRBJ2-2 | TRBV12-3/TRBV12-4 | NA | NA | CASSIPGLLELFF | TGTGCCAGCAGTATACCGGGACTCCTCGAGCTGTTTTTT
TRBJ2-3 | TRBV7-2 | NA | TRBD1 | CASSLRDRGLLDTQYF | TGTGCCAGCAGCTTGCGGGACAGGGGCCTTTTGGATACGCAGTATTTT
TRBJ2-7 | TRBV28 | NA | TRBD2 | CASSWGGTSFYEQYF | TGTGCCAGCAGTTGGGGGGGGACTAGTTTTTACGAGCAGTACTTC
TRBJ2-2 | TRBV5-4 | NA | TRBD2 | CASSLMILAGEGTGELFF | TGTGCCAGCAGCTTGATGATATTAGCGGGAGAGGGCACCGGGGAGCTGTTTTTT
TRBJ1-4 | TRBV11-2 | NA | TRBD1 | CASSFAGGGEKLFF | TGTGCCAGCAGCTTTGCAGGGGGAGGCGAAAAACTGTTTTTT
TRBJ2-3 | TRBV29-1 | NA | TRBD2 | CSVEGGAAGGPDTQYF | TGCAGCGTCGAAGGGGGGGCAGCGGGAGGGCCCGATACGCAGTATTTT
TRBJ2-7 | TRBV19 | NA | TRBD2 | CASSIREGEQYF | TGTGCCAGTAGTATCCGGGAGGGGGAGCAGTACTTC
TRBJ1-1 | TRBV30 | NA | NA | CAWSVLGEAFF | TGTGCCTGGAGTGTACTCGGTGAAGCTTTCTTT
TRBJ2-7 | TRBV6-6 | NA | NA | CAITPHTGAGEQYF | TGTGCCATCACCCCTCATACAGGGGCGGGGGAGCAGTACTTC
TRBJ1-4 | TRBV6-5 | few | NA | CASSSRGTNEKLFF | TGTGCCAGCAGTTCCAGGGGCACTAATGAAAAACTGTTTTTT
TRBJ1-2 | TRBV6-5 | NA | NA | CASSYLSGDYGYTF | TGTGCCAGCAGTTACCTCTCCGGGGACTATGGCTACACCTTC
TRBJ1-1 | TRBV18 | NA | NA | CASSLQQGVTEAFF | TGTGCCAGCTCCCTCCAACAGGGAGTCACTGAAGCTTTCTTT
TRBJ1-4 | TRBV3-1/TRBV3-2 | NA | NA | CASKSNKKLFF | TGTGCCAGCAAGTCTAATAAAAAACTGTTTTTT
TRBJ1-6 | TRBV18 | NA | TRBD1 | CASSQGRGDNSPLHF | TGTGCCAGCTCACAGGGCAGGGGGGATAATTCACCCCTCCACTTT
TRBJ2-2 | TRBV27 | NA | NA | CASSPGQNTGELFF | TGTGCCAGCAGTCCTGGACAGAACACCGGGGAGCTGTTTTTT
TRBJ2-1 | TRBV4-2 | NA | TRBD1 | CASSPGTEFYNEQFF | TGTGCCAGCAGCCCCGGGACAGAATTCTACAATGAGCAGTTCTTC
TRBJ2-7 | TRBV18 | NA | NA | CASSPRNPGEQYF | TGTGCCAGCTCACCACGAAACCCCGGCGAGCAGTACTTC
TRBJ2-5 | TRBV10-3 | NA | TRBD2 | CATRGAGEPPETQYF | TGTGCCACCCGTGGGGCGGGAGAGCCTCCAGAGACCCAGTACTTC
TRBJ2-3 | TRBV5-1 | NA | NA | CASSLSGASTDTQYF | TGCGCCAGCAGCTTGTCAGGGGCTAGCACAGATACGCAGTATTTT
TRBJ1-2 | TRBV7-2 | NA | TRBD1 | CASSLVQGARGYTF | TGTGCCAGCAGCTTAGTACAGGGGGCGCGTGGCTACACCTTC
TRBJ2-2 | TRBV4-1 | few | TRBD2 | CASSLRTSGRATGELFF | TGCGCCAGCAGCCTTAGGACTAGCGGGAGGGCCACCGGGGAGCTGTTTTTT
TRBJ2-2 | TRBV10-3 | few | TRBD2 | CAISEWAGASSGELFF | TGTGCCATCAGTGAGTGGGCGGGAGCGTCCTCAGGGGAGCTGTTTTTT
TRBJ2-7 | TRBV7-2 | once | NA | CASSRRTNAEQYF | TGTGCCAGCAGCCGAAGGACTAACGCCGAGCAGTACTTC
TRBJ2-5 | TRBV18 | NA | TRBD1 | CASSQTGAPGETQYF | TGTGCCAGCTCGCAGACAGGGGCCCCTGGGGAGACCCAGTACTTC
TRBJ1-2 | TRBV10-2 | NA | NA | CASSGTVNYGYTF | TGCGCCAGCAGTGGGACAGTCAACTATGGCTACACCTTC
TRBJ2-2 | TRBV18 | NA | NA | CASSPQGRSNTGELFF | TGTGCCAGCTCACCTCAGGGTAGATCGAACACCGGGGAGCTGTTTTTT
TRBJ2-6 | TRBV11-1 | NA | NA | CASSSDSPGANVLTF | TGTGCCAGCAGCTCAGACAGTCCCGGGGCCAACGTCCTGACTTTC
TRBJ2-7 | TRBV5-6 | NA | NA | CASSWGIGEGREQYF | TGTGCCAGCAGCTGGGGTATTGGTGAGGGTCGCGAGCAGTACTTC
TRBJ1-2 | TRBV15 | NA | NA | CATSRDSQYYGYTF | TGTGCCACCAGCAGAGATTCACAGTACTATGGCTACACCTTC
TRBJ2-3 | TRBV5-1 | NA | TRBD1 | CASRPGTGRADTQYF | TGCGCCAGCAGGCCCGGGACAGGGCGGGCAGATACGCAGTATTTT
TRBJ2-7 | TRBV7-9 | NA | TRBD2 | CASSSGTSARYEQYF | TGTGCCAGCAGCTCCGGGACTAGCGCCAGATACGAGCAGTACTTC
TRBJ2-3 | TRBV11-2 | many | NA | CASSPMHGGSTDTQYF | TGTGCCAGCAGCCCCATGCATGGCGGCAGCACAGATACGCAGTATTTT
TRBJ1-5 | TRBV6-1 | few | TRBD1 | CASSEAKPGQASYNNQPQHF | TGTGCCAGCAGTGAAGCGAAACCGGGACAGGCCTCCTATAACAATCAGCCCCAGCATTTT
TRBJ1-2 | TRBV7-6 | NA | TRBD1 | CASSAGQGGAYGYTF | TGTGCCAGCAGCGCGGGACAGGGGGGCGCCTATGGCTACACCTTC
TRBJ1-1 | TRBV25-1 | NA | TRBD1 | CASSGQGATEAFF | TGTGCCAGCTCAGGACAGGGGGCCACTGAAGCTTTCTTT
TRBJ2-1 | TRBV19 | NA | NA | CASSYMAEQFF | TGTGCCAGTAGTTATATGGCAGAGCAGTTCTTC
TRBJ1-2 | TRBV4-1 | NA | NA | CASSHPQGFHGYTF | TGCGCCAGCAGCCATCCCCAGGGTTTCCATGGCTACACCTTC
TRBJ2-3 | TRBV5-4 | once | TRBD2 | CASSLTGREVPDTQYF | TGTGCCAGCAGCTTAACAGGGCGGGAGGTTCCAGATACGCAGTATTTT
TRBJ2-1 | TRBV24-1 | NA | NA | CATSRLGGVYNEQFF | TGTGCCACCAGTCGCCTAGGGGGAGTTTACAATGAGCAGTTCTTC
TRBJ1-4 | TRBV19 | NA | TRBD1 | CASSIRTGAANEKLFF | TGTGCCAGTAGTATCAGGACAGGGGCCGCTAATGAAAAACTGTTTTTT
TRBJ2-7 | TRBV28 | NA | NA | CASSLPGPFYEQYF | TGTGCCAGCAGTTTGCCGGGTCCCTTCTACGAGCAGTACTTC